This T cell receptor beta chain was identified in a study of T cell repertoires in cytomegalovirus infection (dated by TCRdb to between 2017 and 2020). For the wider study: Recently identified HLA-C-restricted CMV epitopes, whose presentation resists viral immunomodulation, were targeted by peptide stimulations together with well-studied HLA-B-restricted epitopes. Donor HLA type was relevant to the analysis, because carriage of CMV infection together with the matching HLA type was indicated by public TCR beta signatures. General findings and caveats noted by the study authors: In both this cohort and an independent cohort of 352 donors, the cumulative frequency of public TCR beta family members distinguished carriers of CMV infection plus the relevant HLA type. In the ex vivo response, HLA-C-restricted CMV-specific TCR beta clonotypes were dominant, and in two of eight donors the single most frequent clonotype came from this HLA-C-restricted group.

Deletion took 0 bases off V and 4 bases off J, with a span of 7 bases between the germline ends. There are 13 amino acids in the CDR3, from cysteine to phenylalanine inclusive. The entry retains the CDR3 DNA only, 39 bases that are in frame from base 1. CDR1 and CDR2, per the germline V gene, are SGDLS and YYNGEE. The sample was run on an Illumina HiSeq 1500. TCRdb handled the public reads itself, with Q25 trimming in fastp and clone calling in MiXCR, and kept productive beta chains. When rows share a CDR3 protein, they turn into one entry using the most common DNA and genes. In all, the sample holds tens of thousands of distinct CDR3 sequences, and about 30% of those were seen once. 59% of the sample comes from the top ten. The sample's treatment or condition label, decoded: in vitro stimulation with specific CMV peptide epitopes to enrich CMV-specific T cells. Remarks on this clonotype: Which antigen it targets is not known. The sample holds no much larger clone one base away, and base qualities are not on file.

The clonotype originates from a human donor in good health (CMV status not recorded). Some clones in this sample may be carry-over from other donors' samples. This receptor chain uses TRBV9 and TRBJ2-5, with the D gene not clear enough to name. This specimen consisted of CD8+ T cells from cultured PBMCs, obtained from culture after CMV antigen stimulation. The DNA reads TGTGCCAGCAGCGTAGGATGGGGAGAGACCCAGTACTTC. It encodes CASSVGWGETQYF.